This paragraph reports one TCR beta chain. Antigen: not known. The CDR3 is 20 residues long. Trimming left V 1 base short and J 6 bases short, with 32 bases between. The germline CDR1 and CDR2 sequences are SGHRS and YFSETQ. Expressed TCRB transcripts were sequenced because the entire RNA isolate underwent reverse transcription. The assay was immunoSEQ multiplex PCR, and TCRdb's table has in-frame clones only and misses some. Here the sample spans around 9,600 clones, around 78% being singletons. This entry comes from a study of beta chain features in type 1 diabetes. Study at large: The patient and healthy donor groups were comparable for age, gender and cell yields.

Study-wide results and limits: Cells with high TCR expression could be over-represented by cDNA sequencing.

The V call is TRBV5-1, the J call TRBJ2-7; tentatively, D is TRBD2 (5 bases). Sequences were obtained from Tregs from blood. The clonotype comes from a woman younger than 35 in good health. The CDR3 DNA reads as TGCGCCAGCAGCTTGTCGATAGTTGGGGTCCCACAGACGGGGAATAGCGAGCAGTACTTC. Translation gives CASSLSIVGVPQTGNSEQYF.